A single sample is the source of the 17 T cell receptor beta chains below, sequenced in a study of identical twins. MiXCR was run by TCRdb on the 5' RACE reads, yielding one entry per CDR3 protein. The sample has a few hundred thousand distinct CDR3 sequences, less than 20% seen once. The sequencing input was naive T cells sorted from blood. The receptors stem from a middle-aged man in good health.

The CDR3 protein is CASRKADRTPNEQFF. The CDR3 bases are TGTGCCAGCAGGAAGGCCGACAGAACCCCCAATGAGCAGTTCTTC. The rearrangement links TRBV2 to TRBJ2-1; weak D call: TRBD1 (5 bases). The CDR3 has 15 residues. Trimming stripped 6 bases from V and 6 bases from J, with 18 bases between. CDR1 SNHLY and CDR2 FYNNEI come from the germline V gene.

Many counts were recorded for this clonotype. The junction departs from the called germline gene at one end, perhaps through a read error. The V and J genes are TRBV5-1 and TRBJ2-3; 7 bases match TRBD1. Per the germline V gene, CDR1 is SGHRS and CDR2 is YFSETQ. The CDR3 is made up of 14 amino acids. The CDR3 reads CASSRDSYTDTQYF. CDR3 DNA sequence: TGTGCCAGCAGCAGGGACAGTTACACAGATACGCAGTATTTT.

This clonotype was observed many times. The rearrangement links TRBV11-2 to TRBJ2-2, with 8 bases matching TRBD2. Germline CDR1 is SGHAT and CDR2 is FQNNGV. After removal of 5 bases from V and 3 bases from J, the junction contained 8 bases not matched to a gene. The CDR3 consists of 16 residues. DNA for the CDR3: TGTGCCAGCAGCCGGAACCGGGGGGGCTACACCGGGGAGCTGTTTTTT. This translates into CASSRNRGGYTGELFF.

This chain links TRBV21-1 with TRBJ2-7; the table's D call of TRBD1 was not tested on the DNA. TRBV21-1 is annotated as a pseudogene. The CDR3 extends over 13 amino acids. The CDR3 DNA sequence: TGTGCCAGCAGCAATAGGGACCCCGGCGAGCAGTACTTC. Protein sequence: CASSNRDPGEQYF.

This clonotype was observed a handful of times. DNA for the CDR3: TGCAGTGCTAACGGAGCGGAAATTCAAGAGACCCAGTACTTC. Amino acid sequence: CSANGAEIQETQYF. The V gene is TRBV20-1, the J gene TRBJ2-5; D is perhaps TRBD2 (5 bases). The CDR3 consists of 14 residues. Germline loops: CDR1 DFQATT, CDR2 SNEGSKA (reference sequence). The V gene lost 4 bases and the J gene lost 2 bases, with 14 bases spanning the gap.

CDR3 amino acids: CASSLSWGQETQYF. In DNA form, the CDR3 reads TGTGCCAGCAGCTTATCCTGGGGCCAAGAGACCCAGTACTTC. The V call is TRBV7-2, the J call TRBJ2-5, with D uncertain. The CDR3 runs to 14 residues. CDR1 is SGHTA, CDR2 FQGNSA, per germline. V was cut by 2 bases and J by 1 base, with 8 bases left in between.

V gene TRBV4-2 combines with J gene TRBJ2-5, with TRBD1 identical over 7 bases. CDR3 size: 18 residues. Looked up from germline, CDR1 is LGHNA and CDR2 is YNFKEQ. V dropped 0 bases and J dropped 4; count of bases not matched to a gene: 14. Written as DNA, the CDR3 is TGTGCCAGCAGCCAAGATCTCGGAGGCAGGGGGTCGCGAGAGACCCAGTACTTC. Its translation is CASSQDLGGRGSRETQYF.

This clonotype came up many times. The chain is built from TRBV7-9 and TRBJ2-1; D is unresolved. The V and J ends lost 8 bases and 1 base respectively, with 9 bases between them. This CDR3 has 13 residues. In germline, CDR1 is SEHNR, CDR2 FQNEAQ (reference sequence). The CDR3 here is CASPSWSYNEQFF. Written as DNA, the CDR3 is TGTGCCAGCCCCAGCTGGTCCTACAATGAGCAGTTCTTC.

This clonotype has just a few counts. The chain is built from TRBV10-3 and TRBJ1-2; D is ambiguous. Germline V gene lookup returns CDR1 ENHRY and CDR2 SYGVKD. Trimming cost V 0 bases and J 7 bases, with 9 bases left between them. CDR3 length: 13 amino acids. The CDR3 protein is CAISESPGRGYTF. The DNA of the CDR3 is TGTGCCATCAGTGAGTCCCCAGGCCGTGGCTACACCTTC.

This clonotype was observed a few times. The chain recombines TRBV19 with TRBJ2-1; D remains unclear. The CDR3 sequence is 16 residues long. With 4 bases removed from V and 0 bases from J, the gap between germline ends came to 13 bases. CDR1 and CDR2 from the germline V gene are LNHDA and SQIVND (reference sequence). CDR3 coding DNA: TGTGCCAGTAGTACCACGGACCGCAGCTCCTACAATGAGCAGTTCTTC. Translation gives CASSTTDRSSYNEQFF.

This clonotype occurred many times. This rearrangement joins TRBV7-9 to TRBJ2-5, with 14 bases matching TRBD2. The trim removed 2 bases at V and 4 bases at J, leaving 3 bases unmatched. There are 16 residues in the CDR3. In germline, CDR1 is SEHNR, CDR2 FQNEAQ (reference sequence). DNA for the CDR3: TGTGCCAGCAGCTTACCCGGACTAGCGGGGGGAGAGACCCAGTACTTC. The encoded protein is CASSLPGLAGGETQYF. Full variable domain (outside the CDR3, taken from reference TRBV7-9 and TRBJ2-5): DTGVSQNPRHKITKRGQNVTFRCDPISEHNRLYWYRQTLGQGPEFLTYFQNEAQLEKSRLLSDRFSAERPKGSFSTLEIQRTEQGDSAMYLCASSLPGLAGGETQYFGPGTRLLVL.

The rearrangement links TRBV28 to TRBJ2-1; 13 nucleotides align to TRBD2. This CDR3 has 15 amino acids. Unmatched junction bases numbered 13, after V lost 5 bases and J lost 15 bases. Germline V gene lookup returns CDR1 MDHEN and CDR2 SYDVKM. The CDR3 sequence: CASSTRTSGSTVSFF. The CDR3 nucleotides are TGTGCCAGCAGTACCCGGACTAGCGGGAGTACCGTATCGTTCTTC.

This clonotype was observed a few times. This chain joins TRBV5-1 and TRBJ2-5, with 8 bases matching TRBD2. V lost 3 bases, J lost 1 base, and 5 bases stayed unmatched. This CDR3 contains 15 residues. Germline V gene data show CDR1 as SGHRS and CDR2 as YFSETQ. CDR3 loop: CASSSLAGSQETQYF. The CDR3, as DNA: TGCGCCAGCAGCTCGCTAGCGGGTTCCCAAGAGACCCAGTACTTC.

This clonotype was seen repeatedly, ten times or more. The rearrangement links TRBV20-1 to TRBJ1-6; D is ambiguous. V shed 1 base and J shed 0 bases, with 10 bases lying between them. This CDR3 is built from 16 residues. The germline gives CDR1 DFQATT, CDR2 SNEGSKA (reference sequence). The CDR3 DNA follows: TGCAGTGCTAGAGTTGGGCGAAGCTCCTATAATTCACCCCTCCACTTT. Its protein product is CSARVGRSSYNSPLHF.

This clonotype was recorded at least ten times. The chain links TRBV7-8 to TRBJ2-7; possibly TRBD1 for D (6 bases). The CDR3 totals 14 residues. V was clipped by 5 bases and J by 0 bases, with 11 bases between them. CDR1 is SGHVS and CDR2 is FQNEAQ in the germline V gene. Written as DNA, the CDR3 is TGTGCCAGCAGCGCAGGACAGCTCTCCTACGAGCAGTACTTC. Amino acid sequence: CASSAGQLSYEQYF. The full variable domain, with the rest looked up from reference TRBV7-8 and TRBJ2-7, is GAGVSQSPRYKVAKRGQDVALRCDPISGHVSLFWYQQALGQGPEFLTYFQNEAQLDKSGLPSDRFFAERPEGSVSTLKIQRTQQEDSAVYLCASSAGQLSYEQYFGPGTRLTVT.

J is TRBJ2-5 and V is TRBV4-1; no firm D call. Trimming cost V 3 bases and J 2 bases, with 10 bases left between them. In germline, CDR1 is MGHRA, CDR2 YSYEKL. This CDR3 is 14 amino acids long. The CDR3 sequence is CASSQHRFQETQYF. The CDR3 DNA is TGCGCCAGCAGCCAGCACAGATTTCAAGAGACCCAGTACTTC.

This clonotype was observed once. The chain joins TRBV18 to TRBJ2-7; D perhaps matches TRBD1 (5 bases). CDR1 KGHSH and CDR2 LQKENI come from the germline V gene. This CDR3 has 16 residues. V was cut by 3 bases and J by 2 bases, with 17 bases left in between. CDR3 region: CASSPFDSNDPYEQYF. The CDR3 bases are TGTGCCAGCTCACCTTTCGACAGTAACGATCCCTACGAGCAGTACTTC.